The 14 T cell receptor beta chains in this list originate from one sample, sequenced in a study of T cells in Graves' hyperthyroidism and ophthalmopathy. Amplification targeted TCR beta CDR3 regions from RNA transcripts. A set of HTBI primers served as the primers for a first-round RT-PCR of the TCR CDR3. From the multiplex PCR reads, TCRdb called clonotypes with MiXCR, one entry per CDR3 protein. The sample yields hundreds of thousands of distinct CDR3 sequences, around 15% seen once. Sequencing was carried out using blood. These receptors were collected from a woman aged 18-35 years with Graves' hyperthyroidism.

This clonotype was seen a few times. This chain joins TRBV10-1 and TRBJ2-3, with 8 bases that match TRBD2. The CDR3 sequence is 16 residues long. V dropped 2 bases and J dropped 4; count of bases not matched to a gene: 8. CDR1 and CDR2 from the germline V gene are WNHNN and SYGVQD (reference sequence). This CDR3 reads CASSEQAAGDSDTQYF. The CDR3, as DNA: TGCGCCAGCAGTGAGCAGGCAGCGGGAGACTCAGATACGCAGTATTTT.

The chain links TRBV25-1 to TRBJ2-4; a possible D gene is TRBD1 (6 bases). This CDR3 region has 15 residues. Trimming stripped 10 bases from V and 0 bases from J, with 16 bases between. Germline loops: CDR1 MGHDK, CDR2 SYGVNS. Here the CDR3 DNA reads TGTGCCACCGAGGGGGTAGAACTAGCCAAAAACATTCAGTACTTC. This translates into CATEGVELAKNIQYF.

This clonotype occurred a few times. The CDR3 bases are TGCGCCAGCAGCCACAATGGGCAGGAGACCCAGTACTTC. Translated: CASSHNGQETQYF. The chain uses TRBV4-1 and TRBJ2-5; D remains ambiguous. The V and J ends lost 3 bases and 5 bases respectively, with 10 bases between them. CDR1 MGHRA and CDR2 YSYEKL come from the germline V gene. There are 13 residues in the CDR3.

This clonotype has more than one count but fewer than ten. The rearrangement links TRBV9 to TRBJ2-1; TRBD2 matches 13 bases. V dropped 6 bases and J dropped 3; count of bases not matched to a gene: 9. In germline, CDR1 is SGDLS, CDR2 YYNGEE. This CDR3 region has 17 residues. This CDR3 reads CASTQSWTSGSYNEQFF. The CDR3 region has the DNA TGTGCCAGCACCCAATCTTGGACTAGCGGGAGCTACAATGAGCAGTTCTTC.

This clonotype was found a few times. The rearrangement joins TRBV12-3 or TRBV12-4 to TRBJ1-1, with a weak D call TRBD1 (6 bases). The CDR3 totals 12 residues. The V gene lost 6 bases and the J gene lost 10 bases, with 15 bases spanning the gap. CDR3: CASSEGGGSAFF. Here the CDR3 DNA reads TGTGCCAGCAGCGAGGGGGGGGGCTCAGCTTTCTTT.

This chain links TRBV5-1 with TRBJ2-1, with 10 bases matching TRBD2. This CDR3 spans 16 amino acids. With 0 bases clipped from V and 8 bases from J, the junction kept 8 bases outside the gene matches. CDR1 is SGHRS, CDR2 YFSETQ, per germline. As DNA, the CDR3 is TGCGCCAGCAGCTTGGTACTAGCGGGGTTAATTGATGAGCAGTTCTTC. Translation: CASSLVLAGLIDEQFF.

This clonotype showed up just a few times. The rearrangement uses TRBV19 and TRBJ2-1; tentative D call: TRBD2 (5 bases). Trimming cost V 7 bases and J 0 bases, with 13 bases left between them. This CDR3 contains 15 residues. CDR1 is LNHDA, CDR2 SQIVND, per germline (reference sequence). The CDR3 DNA sequence: TGTGCCAGTACCTTCGGACGGGGCTCCTACAATGAGCAGTTCTTC. It yields the protein CASTFGRGSYNEQFF.

This clonotype came up many times. This rearrangement joins TRBV6-1 to TRBJ2-7, with 7 bases lining up with TRBD1. V lost 5 bases to trimming and J lost 1 base; unmatched junction nucleotides: 8. Germline-derived CDR1 and CDR2 are MNHNS and SASEGT. This CDR3 contains 15 residues. As DNA, the CDR3 is TGTGCCAGCAGTCCCGGGACAGCCCATTCCTACGAGCAGTACTTC. Translation gives CASSPGTAHSYEQYF.

In this sample, this clonotype turned up many times. The chain links TRBV7-9 to TRBJ2-1, with TRBD2 identical over 7 bases. In germline, CDR1 is SEHNR, CDR2 FQNEAQ (reference sequence). CDR3 length: 16 residues. V was pared by 4 bases and J by 2 bases, with 8 bases of the junction left unmatched. CDR3 sequence (DNA): TGTGCCAGCAGCTACAATAGCGGGCCGCCCTACAATGAGCAGTTCTTC. The encoded protein is CASSYNSGPPYNEQFF.

This clonotype has just a few counts. The V and J genes are TRBV6-2 or TRBV6-3 and TRBJ2-3; D may be TRBD1 (6 bases). The CDR3 runs to 15 residues. Deletions cut 8 bases from V and 4 bases from J, with 19 bases between. Germline assignment: CDR1 MNHEY and CDR2 SVGEGT. The CDR3 DNA reads as TGTGCCAGCGCGACAGGCCTTCTCAGACCAGATACGCAGTATTTT. Protein product: CASATGLLRPDTQYF.

This sequence joins TRBV28 and TRBJ2-1; tentative D call: TRBD2 (5 bases). This CDR3 spans 16 amino acids. The V gene's germline CDR1 is MDHEN and CDR2 SYDVKM. The V gene lost 3 bases and the J gene lost 1 base, with 13 bases spanning the gap. CDR3 DNA sequence: TGTGCCAGCAGTTTGATGGGAGATCTATCCTACAATGAGCAGTTCTTC. This sequence encodes CASSLMGDLSYNEQFF.

In its sample, this clonotype was seen a few times. V gene TRBV4-2 combines with J gene TRBJ1-1; unclear D gene. The V and J ends lost 0 bases and 3 bases respectively, with 11 bases between them. From germline, CDR1 is LGHNA and CDR2 YNFKEQ. CDR3 size: 15 residues. The CDR3 DNA follows: TGTGCCAGCAGCCAAGATCCGGTTGAGGACACTGAAGCTTTCTTT. Translated, it gives CASSQDPVEDTEAFF.

The CDR3 region is CATTLTGGPYEQYF. The CDR3 nucleotides are TGTGCCACCACCCTTACGGGGGGTCCCTACGAGCAGTACTTC. The V and J genes are TRBV7-2 and TRBJ2-7; 7 positions agree with TRBD2. Germline V gene data show CDR1 as SGHTA and CDR2 as FQGNSA. The CDR3 covers 14 residues. The ends lost 10 bases at V and 2 bases at J; junction bases unmatched: 11.

There are many counts of this clonotype. The chain uses TRBV14 and TRBJ2-1; 9 positions match TRBD2. The V and J ends lost 0 bases and 6 bases, in that order; junction bases with no gene match: 9. CDR1 is SGHDN, CDR2 FVKESK, per germline. This CDR3 region has 17 residues. The CDR3 reads CASSQDRQGLARNEQFF. The CDR3 DNA follows: TGTGCCAGCAGCCAAGATCGCCAGGGACTAGCTCGCAATGAGCAGTTCTTC. Complete variable domain (other parts from reference TRBV14 and TRBJ2-1): EAGVTQFPSHSVIEKGQTVTLRCDPISGHDNLYWYRRVMGKEIKFLLHFVKESKQDESGMPNNRFLAERTGGTYSTLKVQPAELEDSGVYFCASSQDRQGLARNEQFFGPGTRLTVL.